This T cell receptor (beta chain) derives from a study of tumor and adjacent non-tumor tissue in lung cancer. About the research overall: There were 11 to 12 adenocarcinoma, a couple of squamous cell carcinoma and 1 small cell lung cancer cases. Patients were aged 31 to 76, 10 men and 4 to 6 women, stage I to III.

No cell sorting was done before RNA was extracted from the tissue. Comments on this clonotype: No antigen is known for it. One junction end does not reproduce the germline sequence, and a read error may be involved.

TCRbeta libraries were built with three rounds of nested PCR, modified from ARM-PCR. TCRdb re-analysed the multiplex PCR reads in MiXCR, keeping a single row per CDR3 protein. The table records around 200,000 distinct CDR3 sequences, less than 80% of them present only once. The study, taken as a whole, reports: In normal lung, the top 100 clones were significantly more dominant than in tumor. Tumor TCR diversity, when higher, was linked to shorter survival.

The CDR3 contains 11 residues. Looked up from germline, CDR1 is SGHRS and CDR2 is YFSETQ. This TCR was sampled from a man in his sixties with non-small cell lung cancer. The rearrangement links TRBV5-1 to TRBJ2-5, with 7 bases lining up with TRBD2. The sequenced material came from lung tumor tissue. The CDR3 loop is CASSGHYTHYF. The CDR3 DNA is TGCGCCAGTAGCGGGCACTACACCCACTACTTC.